The TCR beta chain described here comes from a study of blood T cell repertoires in COVID-19. Study-wide context: COVID-19 samples collected from the United States, Italy and Spain covered acute and convalescent phases. Sample material is recorded as cDNA or gDNA derived from T cells, B-cell-depleted T cells, or PBMCs.

Trimming cost V 6 bases and J 1 base; bases outside gene matches: 15. Germline V lookup: CDR1 LNHDA, CDR2 SQIVND (reference sequence). The CDR3 totals 19 residues. As originally analysed: From reference gene primer amplification, estimates of nucleated cell counts were derived. TCRdb's copy holds only in-frame clones and misses some; the assay was immunoSEQ multiplex PCR. D and trimming come from the DNA, and the V and J calls and clone size come from that table. This sample carries about 120,000 clones, about 88% of them seen once, and the ten largest clones take 3% to 3.5%. The source of this sequence is a woman in her forties or fifties with acute or convalescent COVID-19. Sequencing was carried out using peripheral blood. The chain joins TRBV19 to TRBJ2-6, with 7 bases aligning to TRBD1. CDR3 DNA sequence: TGTGCCAGTAGCTCCTACGGGGTTACAGGGGATTCTGGGGCCAACGTCCTGACTTTC. It specifies CASSSYGVTGDSGANVLTF.